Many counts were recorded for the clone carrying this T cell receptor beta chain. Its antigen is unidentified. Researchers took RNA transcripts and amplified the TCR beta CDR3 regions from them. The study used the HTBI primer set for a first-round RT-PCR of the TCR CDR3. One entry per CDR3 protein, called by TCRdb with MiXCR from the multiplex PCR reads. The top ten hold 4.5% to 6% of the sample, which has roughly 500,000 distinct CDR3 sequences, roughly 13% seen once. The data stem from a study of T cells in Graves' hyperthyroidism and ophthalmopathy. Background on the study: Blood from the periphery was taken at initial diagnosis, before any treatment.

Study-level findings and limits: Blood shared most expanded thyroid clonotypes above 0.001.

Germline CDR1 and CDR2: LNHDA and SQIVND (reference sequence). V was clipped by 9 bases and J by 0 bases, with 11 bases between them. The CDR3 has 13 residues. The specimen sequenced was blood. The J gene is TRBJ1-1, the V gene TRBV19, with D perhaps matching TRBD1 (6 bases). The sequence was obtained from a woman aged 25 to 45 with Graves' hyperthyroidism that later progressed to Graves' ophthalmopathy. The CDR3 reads CASNTGLNTEAFF. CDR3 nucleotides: TGTGCCAGCAACACAGGGCTGAACACTGAAGCTTTCTTT.